This is a list of T cell receptor beta chains from one sample in a study of T cell repertoires in cytomegalovirus infection. These receptors have no identified antigens. TCRdb recomputed calls from the reads with MiXCR, one row per CDR3 protein. The table lists under 850,000 distinct CDR3 sequences, roughly 36% of them singletons. Sequenced material: cultured PBMCs, taken from culture after CMV antigen stimulation. All receptors come from a human donor in good health (CMV status not recorded). Some clones in this sample may be carry-over from other donors' samples. The CDR3 runs from the conserved cysteine through the conserved F or W. The order of the fields is D gene, J gene, clone size, V gene, CDR3 protein, CDR3 DNA. A D gene is named only where the DNA matches it firmly. Size tells how often a clone was seen (once, few, many) or the class of an expanded clone, and some rows leave it out.

. TRBJ2-1 few TRBV15 CATSSPRGSEQFF TGTGCCACCAGCAGCCCCCGTGGGTCTGAGCAGTTCTTC
. TRBJ2-5 few TRBV10-3 CAISEPRETQYF TGTGCCATCAGTGAGCCAAGGGAGACCCAGTACTTC
. TRBJ1-6 few TRBV20-1 CSARGQQDSYNSPLHF TGCAGTGCTAGAGGACAGCAAGACTCCTATAATTCACCCCTCCACTTT
. TRBJ2-1 few TRBV24-1 CATSAPGRYEQFF TGTGCCACCAGTGCTCCGGGACGGTATGAGCAGTTCTTC
. TRBJ2-4 . TRBV7-2 CASRGLEAQGGNIQYF TGTGCCAGCCGAGGACTAGAGGCCCAGGGGGGGAACATTCAGTACTTC
. TRBJ2-7 . TRBV7-2 CASSLGALGYEQYF TGTGCCAGCAGCTTGGGGGCGCTCGGCTACGAGCAGTACTTC
. TRBJ2-6 few TRBV12-3/TRBV12-4 CASNLLGSGANVLTF TGTGCCAGCAATCTTTTAGGATCTGGGGCCAACGTCCTGACTTTC
. TRBJ1-4 few TRBV12-3/TRBV12-4 CASSSMTNEKLFF TGTGCCAGCAGCAGTATGACTAATGAAAAACTGTTTTTT
. TRBJ2-7 . TRBV2 CASSEPDLYSYEQYF TGTGCCAGCAGTGAACCCGACTTGTACTCCTACGAGCAGTACTTC
. TRBJ2-3 . TRBV5-1 CASSLEGRDTQYF TGCGCCAGCAGCTTGGAGGGCCGAGATACGCAGTATTTT
. TRBJ1-2 few TRBV12-3/TRBV12-4 CASSLGAHNYGYTF TGTGCCAGCAGTTTAGGGGCCCATAACTATGGCTACACCTTC
TRBD1 TRBJ2-5 . TRBV6-1 CASSQTDRGRETQYF TGTGCCAGCAGCCAGACCGACAGGGGGCGGGAGACCCAGTACTTC
. TRBJ2-3 few TRBV12-3/TRBV12-4 CASSPFSRGVLYF TGTGCCAGCAGCCCCTTTAGCAGGGGGGTTTTGTATTTT
TRBD1 TRBJ1-2 . TRBV5-4 CASSLPGTANYGYTF TGTGCCAGCAGCTTACCTGGGACAGCTAACTATGGCTACACCTTC
. TRBJ2-3 . TRBV12-3/TRBV12-4 CASRKTGTSTDTQYF TGTGCCAGCAGGAAAACCGGGACTAGCACAGATACGCAGTATTTT
TRBD1 TRBJ2-7 . TRBV7-6 CASSQRPGQVPYEQYF TGTGCCAGCAGCCAGAGACCGGGACAGGTCCCCTACGAGCAGTACTTC
. TRBJ2-3 . TRBV4-2 CASSQGTPTSTDTQYF TGTGCCAGCAGCCAAGGGACGCCGACTAGCACAGATACGCAGTATTTT
. TRBJ1-1 . TRBV15 CATSRDWARGNTEAFF TGTGCCACCAGCAGAGATTGGGCGCGGGGGAACACTGAAGCTTTCTTT